This TCR beta chain was sequenced for a study of metastatic and nonmetastatic thyroid tumors. Study summary: The comparison covered peripheral blood and tumor or nodule tissue in malignant and benign thyroid patients.

CDR1 is KGHDR, CDR2 SFDVKD, per germline. CDR3 length equals 14 residues. Trimming took off 4 bases at V and 4 bases at J, with 13 bases between the two ends. This clone has ten or more counts. Antigen unknown. Study conclusions and caveats: Reports indicated that malignant thyroid tumors showed significantly higher TCR beta diversity than benign nodules did, in blood and tumor.

Original data processing: Variation in CDR3 across clinicopathological groups served as the basis for constructing a distant-metastasis classifier in papillary thyroid cancer. Through MiXCR, TCRdb re-clonotyped the PCR reads. Clone size and V and J calls follow TCRdb, not the original study. This sample has about 45,000 clones, with about 4% found just once. Among the patients, none had received any treatment before thyroid surgery. This receptor was taken from a female donor with papillary thyroid cancer or a benign thyroid nodule (not recorded which). Some clones in this sample may be carry-over from other donors' samples. This rearrangement joins TRBV24-1 to TRBJ2-7; tentative D call: TRBD2 (5 bases). The sequencing input was blood. The CDR3 sequence is CATSETGNGYEQYF. In DNA form, the CDR3 reads TGTGCCACCAGTGAGACGGGAAACGGGTACGAGCAGTACTTC.